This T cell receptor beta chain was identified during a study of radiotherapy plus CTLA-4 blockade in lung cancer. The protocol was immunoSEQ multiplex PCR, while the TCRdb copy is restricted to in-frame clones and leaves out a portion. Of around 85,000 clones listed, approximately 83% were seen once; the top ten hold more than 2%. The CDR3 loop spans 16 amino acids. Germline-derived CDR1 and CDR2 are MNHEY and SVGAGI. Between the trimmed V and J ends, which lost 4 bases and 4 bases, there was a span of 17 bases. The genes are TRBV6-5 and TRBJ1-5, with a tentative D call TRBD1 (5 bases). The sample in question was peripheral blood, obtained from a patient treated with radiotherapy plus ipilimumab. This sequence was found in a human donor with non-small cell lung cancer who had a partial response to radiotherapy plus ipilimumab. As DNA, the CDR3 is TGTGCCAGCAGTTCCTCGGCAGGGAGGACGAATCAGCCCCAGCATTTT. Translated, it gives CASSSSAGRTNQPQHF.